This TCR beta chain comes out of a study of T cells in localized non-small cell lung cancer. Notes on the study in general: Uninvolved adjacent lung showed the highest T cell clonality, exceeding tumor.

Sequencing used immunoSEQ multiplex PCR; TCRdb keeps in-frame clones, though not all of them. The profile shows 15,000 to 20,000 clones, almost 90% of them singletons. The trim removed 7 bases at V and 6 bases at J, leaving 11 bases unmatched. Germline CDR1 and CDR2: LNHDA and SQIVND (reference sequence). The CDR3 has 15 residues. This clone has a single count. Its antigen is unknown. The V call is TRBV19, the J call TRBJ2-1, with TRBD2 identical over 8 bases. The sample in question was peripheral blood mononuclear cells, obtained before any cancer treatment. This receptor was obtained from a woman aged 35 to 69 with stage III lung adenocarcinoma. The CDR3 sequence is CASTQVAGTFNEQFF. The CDR3, as DNA: TGTGCCAGTACCCAAGTAGCGGGAACTTTCAATGAGCAGTTCTTC.